This TCR beta chain is from a study of T cell responses to AZD1222 COVID-19 vaccine. Study at large: Pooling covered second doses at about 4 or about 12 weeks.

The germline V gene encodes CDR1 SGHKS and CDR2 YYEKEE (reference sequence). Trimming left V 0 bases short and J 0 bases short, with 9 bases between. CDR3 length: 15 residues. General study findings and limits: The donor group comprised mostly white British people and more females; the analysis possibly underestimated clonal diversity. Reportedly, close to half of spike-specific TCRs are directed against unmutated variant regions. The breadth and depth of Spike-specific TCRs increased once two AZD1222 doses had been given.

The table lists this clone with a count of one. Its target is unknown. This table comes from immunoSEQ multiplex PCR, and its TCRdb copy is limited to in-frame clones, with some not included. This sample has some 90,000 clones, with nearly 90% found just once. Sequenced material: peripheral blood, taken on day 0 of AZD1222 vaccination. V is TRBV5-5 and J is TRBJ1-1, with D possibly TRBD1 on 5 matching bases. This TCR came from an adult in good health. DNA for the CDR3: TGTGCCAGCAGCTTGGGACAGACCATGAACACTGAAGCTTTCTTT. Its protein is CASSLGQTMNTEAFF.